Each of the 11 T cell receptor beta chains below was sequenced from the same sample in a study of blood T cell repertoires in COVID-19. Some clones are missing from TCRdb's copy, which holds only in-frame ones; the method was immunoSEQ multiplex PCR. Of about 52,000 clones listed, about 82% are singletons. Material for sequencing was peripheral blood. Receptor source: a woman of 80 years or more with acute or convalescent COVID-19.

This chain's CDR3 is CASSPGGRYTEAFF. The CDR3 bases are TGTGCCAGTTCCCCCGGAGGGCGGTACACTGAAGCTTTCTTT. The J gene is TRBJ1-1, the V gene TRBV19; D unclear. With 8 bases removed from V and 3 bases from J, the gap between germline ends came to 16 bases. CDR3 size: 14 residues. Germline V gene sequence: CDR1 LNHDA, CDR2 SQIVND (reference sequence).

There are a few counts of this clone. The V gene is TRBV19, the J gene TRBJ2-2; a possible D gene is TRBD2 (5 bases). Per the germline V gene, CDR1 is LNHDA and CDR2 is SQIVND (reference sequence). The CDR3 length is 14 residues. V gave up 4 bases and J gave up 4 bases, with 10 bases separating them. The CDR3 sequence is CASSKGVGTGELFF. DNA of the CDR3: TGTGCCAGTAGTAAGGGAGTGGGCACCGGGGAGCTGTTTTTT. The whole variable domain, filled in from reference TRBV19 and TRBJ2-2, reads DGGITQSPKYLFRKEGQNVTLSCEQNLNHDAMYWYRQDPGQGLRLIYYSQIVNDFQKGDIAEGYSVSREKKESFPLTVTSAQKNPTAFYLCASSKGVGTGELFFGEGSRLTVL.

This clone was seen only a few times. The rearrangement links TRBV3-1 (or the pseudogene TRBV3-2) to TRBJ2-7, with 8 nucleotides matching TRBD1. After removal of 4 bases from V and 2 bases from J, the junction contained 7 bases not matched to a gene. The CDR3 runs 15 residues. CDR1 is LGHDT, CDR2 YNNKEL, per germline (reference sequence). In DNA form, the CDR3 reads TGTGCCAGCAGCCCGGGGAACAGGGGGACCTACGAGCAGTACTTC. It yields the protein CASSPGNRGTYEQYF.

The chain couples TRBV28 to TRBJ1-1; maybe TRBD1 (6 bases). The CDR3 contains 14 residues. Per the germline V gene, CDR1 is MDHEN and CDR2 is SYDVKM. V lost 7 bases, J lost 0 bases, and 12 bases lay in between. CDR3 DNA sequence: TGTGCCAGCAAAACGACAGGTATGAACACTGAAGCTTTCTTT. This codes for CASKTTGMNTEAFF.

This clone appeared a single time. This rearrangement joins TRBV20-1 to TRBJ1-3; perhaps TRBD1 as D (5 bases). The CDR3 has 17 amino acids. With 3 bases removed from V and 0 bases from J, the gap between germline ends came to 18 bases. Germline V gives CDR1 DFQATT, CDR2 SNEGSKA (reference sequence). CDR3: CSASPGGSFNSGNTIYF. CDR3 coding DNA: TGCAGTGCTAGTCCCGGGGGATCGTTTAACTCTGGAAACACCATATATTTT.

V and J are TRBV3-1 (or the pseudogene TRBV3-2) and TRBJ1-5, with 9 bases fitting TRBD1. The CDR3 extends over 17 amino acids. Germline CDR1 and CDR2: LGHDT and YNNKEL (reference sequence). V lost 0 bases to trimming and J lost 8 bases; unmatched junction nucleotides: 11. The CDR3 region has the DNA TGTGCCAGCAGCCAAGAGAGTCCCGGGACAGGGCGGAAGCCCCAGCATTTT. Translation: CASSQESPGTGRKPQHF.

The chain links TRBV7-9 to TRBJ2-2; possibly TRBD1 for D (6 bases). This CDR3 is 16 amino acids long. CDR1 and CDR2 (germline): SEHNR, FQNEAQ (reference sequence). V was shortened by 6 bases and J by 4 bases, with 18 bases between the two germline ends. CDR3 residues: CASSWWLDSRTGELFF. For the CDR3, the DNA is TGTGCCAGCAGTTGGTGGTTGGACAGTCGCACCGGGGAGCTGTTTTTT.

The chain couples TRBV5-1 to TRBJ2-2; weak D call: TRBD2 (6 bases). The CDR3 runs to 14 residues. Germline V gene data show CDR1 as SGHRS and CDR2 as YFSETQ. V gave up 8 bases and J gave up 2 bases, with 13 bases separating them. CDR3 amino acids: CASQSGDNTGELFF. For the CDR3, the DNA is TGCGCCAGTCAGTCGGGGGACAACACCGGGGAGCTGTTTTTT.

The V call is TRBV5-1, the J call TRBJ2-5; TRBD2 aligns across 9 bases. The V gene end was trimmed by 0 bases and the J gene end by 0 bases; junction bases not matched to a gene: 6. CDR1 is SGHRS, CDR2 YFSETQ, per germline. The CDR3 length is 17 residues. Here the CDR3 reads CASSLASASGNQETQYF. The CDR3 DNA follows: TGCGCCAGCAGCTTGGCCTCGGCTAGCGGGAACCAAGAGACCCAGTACTTC. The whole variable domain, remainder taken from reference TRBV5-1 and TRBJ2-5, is KAGVTQTPRYLIKTRGQQVTLSCSPISGHRSVSWYQQTPGQGLQFLFEYFSETQRNKGNFPGRFSGRQFSNSRSEMNVSTLELGDSALYLCASSLASASGNQETQYFGPGTRLLVL.

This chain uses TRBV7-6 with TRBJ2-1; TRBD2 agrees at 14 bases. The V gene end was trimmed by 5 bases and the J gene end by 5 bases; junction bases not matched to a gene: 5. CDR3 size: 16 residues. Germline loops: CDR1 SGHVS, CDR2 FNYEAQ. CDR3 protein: CASSPRLAGGHNEQFF. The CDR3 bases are TGTGCCAGCAGCCCGCGACTAGCGGGAGGGCACAATGAGCAGTTCTTC.

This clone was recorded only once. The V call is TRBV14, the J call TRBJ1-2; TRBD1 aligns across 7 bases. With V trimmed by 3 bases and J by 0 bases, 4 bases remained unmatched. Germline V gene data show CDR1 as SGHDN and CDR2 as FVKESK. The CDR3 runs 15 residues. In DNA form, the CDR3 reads TGTGCCAGCAGCCACTGGGACAGCACTAACTATGGCTACACCTTC. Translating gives CASSHWDSTNYGYTF.